This T cell receptor (beta chain) was obtained from a study of OX40 agonist ivuxolimab in advanced cancers. Context from the whole study: Ivuxolimab was a fully human IgG2 agonistic monoclonal antibody targeting the costimulatory receptor OX40 (CD134). The paper reports the monotherapy dose-escalation portion (N of about 51 patients) of the phase I ivuxolimab trial. Intravenous ivuxolimab was administered to patients every 2 weeks at six dose levels: 0.01, 0.1, 0.3, 1.5, 3 and 10 mg/kg. Prior anti-PD-1, anti-PD-L1 or anti-CTLA-4 therapy was permitted, and checkpoint inhibitors had been received by more than 35% of dose-escalation patients. Peripheral TCRbeta sequencing aimed to test whether ivuxolimab altered TCR sequence diversity and caused clonal T-cell expansion. Partial responses were achieved by three dose-escalation patients, of whom one had hepatocellular carcinoma and two had cutaneous melanoma. A male proportion of 70% to 90% and a mean age of around 60 years, ranging from 23 to 79, were recorded for the dose-escalation cohort. Of the 50 or so patients in dose escalation, about 19 had hepatocellular carcinoma, about 15 had melanoma, 9 had renal cell carcinoma and 9 had head and neck cancer. Overall results and qualifications from the work: The antigen specificity of the clonally expanded peripheral T cells was not determined. On average, CD8+ T cells showed more expanded clones than CD4+ T cells after ivuxolimab. Clonal expansion of both CD4+ and CD8+ blood T cells was observed from baseline to week 6 at doses 0.1 to 3.0 mg/kg. Low levels of normalized T-cell clonal expansion were also seen in some patients who did not respond. In the 0.1-3.0 mg/kg groups, partial responders had among the lowest normalized peripheral clonal expansion, particularly in CD8+ T cells.

To sequence the TCRbeta CDR3 region, genomic DNA was isolated from the sorted cells. TCRbeta CDR3 regions were sequenced using the immunoSEQ Assay. TCRdb's version of the immuneACCESS table is confined to in-frame rearrangements and falls short of the full clone set. An unresolved V gene accounts for under half of the shortfall where checked; the remainder is of unknown origin. A total of about 69,000 clones appear in this sample, 91% of them only once. The top ten clonotypes cover less than 15% of the sample. Trimming costs V 3 bases and J 4 bases, and their ends lie 25 bases apart. CDR1 and CDR2 were assigned from the germline V gene as SGDLS and YYNGEE. The CDR3 spans 19 residues, from the cysteine through the phenylalanine. Of the read, only the CDR3 DNA is kept; its 57 bases are in frame from base 1. With respect to this clone: The specificity of this receptor is unknown. Nothing much larger sits one base from this clone, and base qualities are not available.

The trial excluded patients who had a history of autoimmune disease or who were on systemic immunosuppression. Peripheral blood for TCR sequencing was collected from all dose cohorts at baseline, on cycle 4 day 1, and on cycle 7 day 1. Samples were obtained from an open-label, multicenter, first-in-human phase I dose-escalation trial of ivuxolimab. Adults with locally advanced or metastatic melanoma, renal cell carcinoma, hepatocellular carcinoma or head and neck squamous cell carcinoma were enrolled in the trial. Before TCR sequencing, CD4+ and CD8+ T cells were separately sorted from peripheral blood.

The sample here was CD4+ or CD8+ T cells sorted from blood, taken in a trial of the OX40 agonist ivuxolimab. The chain was built from TRBV9 and TRBJ1-4; the D segment could be TRBD1, given 6 matching bases. The origin of this receptor is an adult with an advanced solid tumor such as melanoma, head and neck, liver or kidney cancer. The bases read TGTGCCAGCAGCGCGCGACAGGCCCCGAGGGTATGGGGTAATGAAAAACTGTTTTTT. It translates to CASSARQAPRVWGNEKLFF.